The present TCR beta chain was sequenced within a study of T cell changes during pregnancy in multiple sclerosis. The length of the CDR3 is 15 residues. The germline gives CDR1 SNHLY, CDR2 FYNNEI. J was trimmed by 4 bases and V by 5 bases; bases with no gene match: 8. Produced via immunoSEQ multiplex PCR; TCRdb's table is partial and in-frame only. The data contain 35,000 or so clones, around 90% of them singletons. V is TRBV2 and J is TRBJ1-3; 7 nucleotides line up with TRBD1. The source was CD4+ T cells from peripheral blood mononuclear cells, collected after pregnancy. The TCR comes from a female donor in good health, enrolled as a control in a pregnancy study. CDR3 sequence reads: CASSPDRVSGNTIYF. The DNA for the CDR3 is TGTGCCAGCAGTCCAGACAGGGTCTCGGGAAACACCATATATTTT.